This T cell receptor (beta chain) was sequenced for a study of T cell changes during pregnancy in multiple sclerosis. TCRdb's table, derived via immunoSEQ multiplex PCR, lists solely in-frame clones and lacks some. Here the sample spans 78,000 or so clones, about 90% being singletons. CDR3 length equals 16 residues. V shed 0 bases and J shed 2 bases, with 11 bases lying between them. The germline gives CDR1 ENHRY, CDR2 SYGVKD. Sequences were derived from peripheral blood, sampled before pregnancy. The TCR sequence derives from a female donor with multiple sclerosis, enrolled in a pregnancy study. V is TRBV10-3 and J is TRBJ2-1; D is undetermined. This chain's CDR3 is CAISESVGHPYNEQFF. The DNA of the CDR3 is TGTGCCATCAGTGAGTCTGTGGGCCATCCCTACAATGAGCAGTTCTTC.